Sequencing of this T cell receptor beta chain was carried out in a study of T cell responses to AZD1222 COVID-19 vaccine. Profiled with immunoSEQ multiplex PCR; TCRdb holds only in-frame clones, not every one. This sample has approximately 160,000 clones, with about nine tenths found just once. The study's findings and limits: In the spike-specific TCR repertoire, nearly half reportedly target unmutated variant regions. Researchers report vaccine-associated CD4 TCRs spanning spike, with dominance at 160-218 and 743-854. Recipients of AZD1222 seropositive at baseline numbered only 6 or 7.

A remark on this clone: Its target is not known.

The receptor's source is an adult in good health. Here the sequenced sample was peripheral blood, taken on day 0 of AZD1222 vaccination.

CDR3 bases: TGTGCCAGCAGCAAAGGACGGGGCTATGGCTACACCTTC. It translates to CASSKGRGYGYTF. The chain recombines TRBV12-3 or TRBV12-4 with TRBJ1-2; D gene uncertain. This CDR3 is built from 13 residues. V lost 6 bases and J 4 bases, leaving 12 bases between the germline ends.